The text below deals with one T cell receptor beta chain. The data were obtained in a study of technical replicates of blood from a handful of donors. Clones were sequenced by immunoSEQ multiplex PCR, and TCRdb holds only the in-frame ones, with some missing. Of 45,000 to 60,000 clones in the sample, around 96% are singletons; the top ten hold roughly 3.1%. This CDR3 has 15 amino acids. V lost 6 bases, J lost 2 bases, and 5 bases stayed unmatched. From germline, CDR1 is LNHDA and CDR2 SQIVND (reference sequence). The TCR comes from a human donor in good health. Some clones in this sample may be carry-over from other donors' samples. The sequencing input was PBMCs. The J gene is TRBJ2-3, the V gene TRBV19, with 10 bases matching TRBD1. The CDR3: CASRQGQGLTDTQYF. CDR3 nucleotides: TGTGCCAGTAGACAGGGACAGGGGCTCACAGATACGCAGTATTTT.